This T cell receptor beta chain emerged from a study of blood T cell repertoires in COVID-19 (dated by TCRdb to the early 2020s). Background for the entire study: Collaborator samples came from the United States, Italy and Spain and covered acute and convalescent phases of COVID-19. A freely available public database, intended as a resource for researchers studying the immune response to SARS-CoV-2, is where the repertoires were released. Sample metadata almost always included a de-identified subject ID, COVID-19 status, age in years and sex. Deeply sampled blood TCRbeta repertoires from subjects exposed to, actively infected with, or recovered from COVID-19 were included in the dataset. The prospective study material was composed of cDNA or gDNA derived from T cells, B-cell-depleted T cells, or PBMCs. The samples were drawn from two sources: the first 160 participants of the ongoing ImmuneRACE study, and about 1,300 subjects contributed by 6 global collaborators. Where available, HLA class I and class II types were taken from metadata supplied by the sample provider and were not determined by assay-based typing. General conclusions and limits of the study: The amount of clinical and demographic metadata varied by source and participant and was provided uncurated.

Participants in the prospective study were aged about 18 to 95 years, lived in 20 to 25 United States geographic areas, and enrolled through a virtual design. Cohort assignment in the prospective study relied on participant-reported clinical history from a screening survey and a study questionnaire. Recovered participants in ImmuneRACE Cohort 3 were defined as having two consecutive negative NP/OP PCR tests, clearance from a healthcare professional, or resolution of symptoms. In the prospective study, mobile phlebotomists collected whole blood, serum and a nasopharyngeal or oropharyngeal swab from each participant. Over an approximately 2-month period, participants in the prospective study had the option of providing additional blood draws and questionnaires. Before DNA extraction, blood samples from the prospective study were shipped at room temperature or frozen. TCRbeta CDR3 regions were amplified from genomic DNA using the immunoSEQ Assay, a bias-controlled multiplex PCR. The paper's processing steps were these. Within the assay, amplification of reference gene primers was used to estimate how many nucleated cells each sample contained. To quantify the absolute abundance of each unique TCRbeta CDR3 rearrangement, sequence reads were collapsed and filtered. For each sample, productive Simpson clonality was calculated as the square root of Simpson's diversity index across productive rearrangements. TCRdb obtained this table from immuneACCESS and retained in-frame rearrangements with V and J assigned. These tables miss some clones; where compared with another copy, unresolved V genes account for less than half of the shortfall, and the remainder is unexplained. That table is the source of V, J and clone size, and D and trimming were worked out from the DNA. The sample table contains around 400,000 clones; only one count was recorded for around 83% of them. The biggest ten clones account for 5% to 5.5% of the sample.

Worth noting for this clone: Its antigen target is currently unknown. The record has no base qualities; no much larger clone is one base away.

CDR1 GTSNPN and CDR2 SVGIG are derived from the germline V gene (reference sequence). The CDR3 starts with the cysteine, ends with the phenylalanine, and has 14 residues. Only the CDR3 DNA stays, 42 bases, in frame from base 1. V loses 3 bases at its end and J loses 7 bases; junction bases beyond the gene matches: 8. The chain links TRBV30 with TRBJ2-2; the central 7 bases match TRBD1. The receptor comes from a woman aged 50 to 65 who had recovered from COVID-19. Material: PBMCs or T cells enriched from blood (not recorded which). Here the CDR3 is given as CAWSVNRGGGELFF. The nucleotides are TGTGCCTGGAGCGTTAACAGGGGTGGCGGGGAGCTGTTTTTT. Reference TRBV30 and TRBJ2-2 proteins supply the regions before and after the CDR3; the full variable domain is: SQTIHQWPATLVQPVGSPLSLECTVEGTSNPNLYWYRQAAGRGLQLLFYSVGIGQISSEVPQNLSASRPQDRQFILSSKKLLLSDSGFYLCAWSVNRGGGELFFGEGSRLTVL.